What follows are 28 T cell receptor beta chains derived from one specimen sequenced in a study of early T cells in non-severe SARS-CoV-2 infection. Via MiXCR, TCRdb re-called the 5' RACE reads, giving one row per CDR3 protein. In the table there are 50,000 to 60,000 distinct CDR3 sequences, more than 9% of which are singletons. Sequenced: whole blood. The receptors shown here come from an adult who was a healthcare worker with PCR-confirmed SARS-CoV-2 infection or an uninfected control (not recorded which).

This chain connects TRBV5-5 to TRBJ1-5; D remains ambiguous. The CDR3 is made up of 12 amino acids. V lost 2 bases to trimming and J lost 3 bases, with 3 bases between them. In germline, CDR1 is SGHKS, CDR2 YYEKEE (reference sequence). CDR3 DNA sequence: TGTGCCAGCAGCTTAAACAATCAGCCCCAGCATTTT. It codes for CASSLNNQPQHF. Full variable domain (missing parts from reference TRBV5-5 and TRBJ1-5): DAGVTQSPTHLIKTRGQQVTLRCSPISGHKSVSWYQQVLGQGPQFIFQYYEKEERGRGNFPDRFSARQFPNYSSELNVNALLLGDSALYLCASSLNNQPQHFGDGTRLSIL.

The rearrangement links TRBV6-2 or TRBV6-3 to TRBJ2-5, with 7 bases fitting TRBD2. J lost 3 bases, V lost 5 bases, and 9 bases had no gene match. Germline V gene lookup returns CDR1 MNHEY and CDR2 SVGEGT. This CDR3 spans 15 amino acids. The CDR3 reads CASSPPGLRKETQYF. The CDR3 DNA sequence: TGTGCCAGCAGTCCTCCGGGACTACGGAAAGAGACCCAGTACTTC.

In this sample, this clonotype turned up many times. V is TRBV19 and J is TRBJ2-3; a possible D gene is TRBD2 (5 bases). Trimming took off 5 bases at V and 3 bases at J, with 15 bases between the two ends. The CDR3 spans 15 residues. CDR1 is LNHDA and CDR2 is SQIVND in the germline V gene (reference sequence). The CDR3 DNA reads TGTGCCAGTAGTCCGAGGGAATTTGAAACAGATACGCAGTATTTT. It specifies CASSPREFETDTQYF. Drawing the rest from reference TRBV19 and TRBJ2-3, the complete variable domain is DGGITQSPKYLFRKEGQNVTLSCEQNLNHDAMYWYRQDPGQGLRLIYYSQIVNDFQKGDIAEGYSVSREKKESFPLTVTSAQKNPTAFYLCASSPREFETDTQYFGPGTRLTVL.

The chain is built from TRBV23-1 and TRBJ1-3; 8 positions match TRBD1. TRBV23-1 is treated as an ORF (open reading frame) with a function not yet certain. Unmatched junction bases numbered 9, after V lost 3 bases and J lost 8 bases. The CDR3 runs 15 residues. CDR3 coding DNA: TGCGCCAGCAGTCAGCTCCCGGGACAGGTTGACACCATATATTTT. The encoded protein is CASSQLPGQVDTIYF.

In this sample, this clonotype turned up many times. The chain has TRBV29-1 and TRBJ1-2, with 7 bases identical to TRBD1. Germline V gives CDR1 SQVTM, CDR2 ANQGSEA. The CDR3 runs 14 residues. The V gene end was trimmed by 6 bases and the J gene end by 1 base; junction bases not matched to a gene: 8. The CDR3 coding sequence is TGCAGCGTACAAGTAGGGGGCCTTAACTATGGCTACACCTTC. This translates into CSVQVGGLNYGYTF. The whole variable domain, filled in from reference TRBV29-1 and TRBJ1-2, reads SAVISQKPSRDICQRGTSLTIQCQVDSQVTMMFWYRQQPGQSLTLIATANQGSEATYESGFVIDKFPISRPNLTFSTLTVSNMSPEDSSIYLCSVQVGGLNYGYTFGSGTRLTVV.

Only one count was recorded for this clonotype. CDR3 amino acids: CASSQPPTNEKLFF. CDR3 coding DNA: TGCGCCAGCAGCCAACCTCCAACTAATGAAAAACTGTTTTTT. This chain uses TRBV4-3 with TRBJ1-4; the D is unclear. The CDR3 is 14 amino acids. V shed 2 bases and J shed 0 bases, with 4 bases lying between them. Germline assignment: CDR1 LGHNA and CDR2 YSLEER.

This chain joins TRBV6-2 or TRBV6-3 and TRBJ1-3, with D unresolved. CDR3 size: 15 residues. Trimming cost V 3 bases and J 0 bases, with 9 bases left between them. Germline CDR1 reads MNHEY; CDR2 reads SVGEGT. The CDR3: CASSYGPSSGNTIYF. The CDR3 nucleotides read TGTGCCAGCAGTTATGGACCGAGCTCTGGAAACACCATATATTTT.

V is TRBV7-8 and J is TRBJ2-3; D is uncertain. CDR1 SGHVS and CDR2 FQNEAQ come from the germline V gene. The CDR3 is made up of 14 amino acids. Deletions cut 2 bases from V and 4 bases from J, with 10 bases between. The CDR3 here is CASSLRVWADTQYF. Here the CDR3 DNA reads TGTGCCAGCAGCTTACGAGTGTGGGCAGATACGCAGTATTTT.

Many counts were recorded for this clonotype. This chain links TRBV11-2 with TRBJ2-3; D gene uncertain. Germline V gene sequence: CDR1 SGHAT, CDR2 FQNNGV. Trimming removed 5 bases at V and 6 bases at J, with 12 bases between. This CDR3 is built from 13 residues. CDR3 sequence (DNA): TGTGCCAGCAGCGAACCCCCTAGGGATACGCAGTATTTT. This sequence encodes CASSEPPRDTQYF. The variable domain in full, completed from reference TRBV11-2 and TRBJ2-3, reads EAGVAQSPRYKIIEKRQSVAFWCNPISGHATLYWYQQILGQGPKLLIQFQNNGVVDDSQLPKDRFSAERLKGVDSTLKIQPAKLEDSAVYLCASSEPPRDTQYFGPGTRLTVL.

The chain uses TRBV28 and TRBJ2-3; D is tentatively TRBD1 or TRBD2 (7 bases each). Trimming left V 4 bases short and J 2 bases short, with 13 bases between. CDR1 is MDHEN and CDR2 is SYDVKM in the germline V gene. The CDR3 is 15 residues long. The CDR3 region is CASSYAGGDTDTQYF. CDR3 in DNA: TGTGCCAGCAGTTACGCAGGGGGGGACACAGATACGCAGTATTTT. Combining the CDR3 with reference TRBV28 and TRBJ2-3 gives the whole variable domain DVKVTQSSRYLVKRTGEKVFLECVQDMDHENMFWYRQDPGLGLRLIYFSYDVKMKEKGDIPEGYSVSREKKERFSLILESASTNQTSMYLCASSYAGGDTDTQYFGPGTRLTVL.

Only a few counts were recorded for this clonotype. Written as DNA, the CDR3 is TGTGCCAGCCAACGGGACAGACTCTATGGCTACACCTTC. It encodes CASQRDRLYGYTF. The J gene is TRBJ1-2, the V gene TRBV7-2; 7 positions agree with TRBD1. Germline V lookup: CDR1 SGHTA, CDR2 FQGNSA. The CDR3 has 13 residues. Trimming took 8 bases from V and 4 from J; bases not matched to a gene: 7.

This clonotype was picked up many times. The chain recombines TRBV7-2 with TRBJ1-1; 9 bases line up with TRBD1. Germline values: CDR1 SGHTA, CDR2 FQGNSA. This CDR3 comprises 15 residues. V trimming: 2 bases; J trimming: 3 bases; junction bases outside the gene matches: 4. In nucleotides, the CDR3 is TGTGCCAGCAGCTTAATGGACAGGGGAGACACTGAAGCTTTCTTT. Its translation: CASSLMDRGDTEAFF.

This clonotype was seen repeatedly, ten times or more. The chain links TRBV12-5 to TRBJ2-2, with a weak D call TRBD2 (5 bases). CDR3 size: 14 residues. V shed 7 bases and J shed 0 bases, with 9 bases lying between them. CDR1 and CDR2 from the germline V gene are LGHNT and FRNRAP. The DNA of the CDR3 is TGTGCTAGTGCCCTACTAGCGAACACCGGGGAGCTGTTTTTT. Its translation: CASALLANTGELFF. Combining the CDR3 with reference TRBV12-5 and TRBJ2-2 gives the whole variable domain DARVTQTPRHKVTEMGQEVTMRCQPILGHNTVFWYRQTMMQGLELLAYFRNRAPLDDSGMPKDRFSAEMPDATLATLKIQPSEPRDSAVYFCASALLANTGELFFGEGSRLTVL.

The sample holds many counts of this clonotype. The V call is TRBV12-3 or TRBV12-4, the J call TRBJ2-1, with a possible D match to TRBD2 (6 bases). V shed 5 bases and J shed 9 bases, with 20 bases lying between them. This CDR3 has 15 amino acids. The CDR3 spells CASSPTGTASGEQFF. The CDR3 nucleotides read TGTGCCAGCAGTCCGACCGGGACTGCGTCTGGTGAGCAGTTCTTC.

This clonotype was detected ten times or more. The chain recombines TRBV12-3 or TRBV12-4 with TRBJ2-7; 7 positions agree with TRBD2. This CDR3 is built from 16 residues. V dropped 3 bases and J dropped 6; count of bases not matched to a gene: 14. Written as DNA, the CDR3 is TGTGCCAGCAGTTTGGAGGAGGGGAGGGCGTTTCCCGAGCAGTACTTC. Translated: CASSLEEGRAFPEQYF.

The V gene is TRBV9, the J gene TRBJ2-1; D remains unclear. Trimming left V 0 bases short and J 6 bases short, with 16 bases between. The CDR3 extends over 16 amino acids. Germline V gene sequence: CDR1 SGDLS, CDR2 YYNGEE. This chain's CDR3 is CASSVERKSPSNEQFF. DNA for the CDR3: TGTGCCAGCAGCGTAGAGAGGAAGAGCCCCTCCAATGAGCAGTTCTTC.

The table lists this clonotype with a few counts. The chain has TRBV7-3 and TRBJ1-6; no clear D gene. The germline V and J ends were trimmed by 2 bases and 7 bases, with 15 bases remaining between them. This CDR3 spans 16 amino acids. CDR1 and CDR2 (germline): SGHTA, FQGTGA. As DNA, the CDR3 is TGTGCCAGCAGCTTATCCAGCACCTCCCTGAATTCACCCCTCCACTTT. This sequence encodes CASSLSSTSLNSPLHF.

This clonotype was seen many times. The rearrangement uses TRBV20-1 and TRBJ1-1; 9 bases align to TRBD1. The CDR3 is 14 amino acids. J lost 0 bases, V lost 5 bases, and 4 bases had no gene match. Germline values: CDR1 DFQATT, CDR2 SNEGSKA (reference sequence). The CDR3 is CSAWTGALNTEAFF. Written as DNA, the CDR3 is TGCAGTGCTTGGACAGGGGCTTTGAACACTGAAGCTTTCTTT.

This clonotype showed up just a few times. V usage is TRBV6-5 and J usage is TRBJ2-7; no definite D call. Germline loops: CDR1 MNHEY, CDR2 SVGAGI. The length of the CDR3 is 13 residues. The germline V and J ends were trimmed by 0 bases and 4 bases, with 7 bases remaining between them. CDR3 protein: CASSYSGPYEQYF. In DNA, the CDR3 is TGTGCCAGCAGTTACTCAGGGCCATACGAGCAGTACTTC.

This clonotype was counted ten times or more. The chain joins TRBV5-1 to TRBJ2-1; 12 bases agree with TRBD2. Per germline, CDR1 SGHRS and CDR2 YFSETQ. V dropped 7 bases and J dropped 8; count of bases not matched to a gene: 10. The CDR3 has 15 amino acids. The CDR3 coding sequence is TGCGCCAGCCAAAACCCTAGCGGGGGGGCCGATGAGCAGTTCTTC. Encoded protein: CASQNPSGGADEQFF.

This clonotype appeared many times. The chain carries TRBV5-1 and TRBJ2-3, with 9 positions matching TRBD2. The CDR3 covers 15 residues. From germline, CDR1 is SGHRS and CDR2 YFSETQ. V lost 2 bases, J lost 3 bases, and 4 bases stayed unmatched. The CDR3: CASSLAGGWTDTQYF. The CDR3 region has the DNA TGCGCCAGCAGCTTAGCGGGAGGTTGGACAGATACGCAGTATTTT.

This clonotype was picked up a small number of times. CDR3 region: CATRTGANEKLFF. The CDR3 bases are TGTGCCACCAGGACAGGAGCTAATGAAAAACTGTTTTTT. The chain uses TRBV5-4 and TRBJ1-4; TRBD1 aligns across 7 bases. The junction had 5 bases not matched to a gene; V was cut back by 9 bases and J by 3 bases. The CDR3 contains 13 residues. The germline gives CDR1 SGHNT, CDR2 YYREEE (reference sequence).

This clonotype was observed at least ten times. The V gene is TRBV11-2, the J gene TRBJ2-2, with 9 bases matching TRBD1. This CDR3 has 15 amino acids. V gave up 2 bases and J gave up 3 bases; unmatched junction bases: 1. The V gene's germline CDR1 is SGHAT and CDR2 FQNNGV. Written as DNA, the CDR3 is TGTGCCAGCAGCTTATGGACAGGGGACACCGGGGAGCTGTTTTTT. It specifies CASSLWTGDTGELFF.

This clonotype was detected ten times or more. The CDR3, as DNA: TGTGCCACCAGTGACCGGAGGACAGACAATGAGCAGTTCTTC. Its protein is CATSDRRTDNEQFF. The V and J genes are TRBV24-1 and TRBJ2-1; tentatively, D is TRBD1 (6 bases). The V gene lost 4 bases and the J gene lost 5 bases, with 11 bases spanning the gap. Germline values: CDR1 KGHDR, CDR2 SFDVKD. The CDR3 consists of 14 residues.

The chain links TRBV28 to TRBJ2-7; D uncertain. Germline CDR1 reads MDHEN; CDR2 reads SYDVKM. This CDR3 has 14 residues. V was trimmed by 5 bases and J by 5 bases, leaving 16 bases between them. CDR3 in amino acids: CASSPPPVGNEQYF. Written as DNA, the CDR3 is TGTGCCAGCAGTCCCCCCCCCGTCGGAAACGAGCAGTACTTC. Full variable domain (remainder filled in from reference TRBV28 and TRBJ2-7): DVKVTQSSRYLVKRTGEKVFLECVQDMDHENMFWYRQDPGLGLRLIYFSYDVKMKEKGDIPEGYSVSREKKERFSLILESASTNQTSMYLCASSPPPVGNEQYFGPGTRLTVT.

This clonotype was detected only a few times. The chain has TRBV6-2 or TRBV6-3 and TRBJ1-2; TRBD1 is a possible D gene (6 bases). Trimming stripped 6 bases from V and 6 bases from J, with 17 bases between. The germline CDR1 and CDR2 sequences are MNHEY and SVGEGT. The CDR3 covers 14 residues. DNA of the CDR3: TGTGCCAGCAGCCCCTTAGGGGGTTCGGATGGCTACACCTTC. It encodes CASSPLGGSDGYTF.

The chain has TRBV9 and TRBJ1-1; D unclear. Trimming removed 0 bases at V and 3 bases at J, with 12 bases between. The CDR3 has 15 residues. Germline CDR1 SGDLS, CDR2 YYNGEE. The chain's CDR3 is CASSVAGRLDTEAFF. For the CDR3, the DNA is TGTGCCAGCAGCGTAGCGGGGAGATTGGACACTGAAGCTTTCTTT.

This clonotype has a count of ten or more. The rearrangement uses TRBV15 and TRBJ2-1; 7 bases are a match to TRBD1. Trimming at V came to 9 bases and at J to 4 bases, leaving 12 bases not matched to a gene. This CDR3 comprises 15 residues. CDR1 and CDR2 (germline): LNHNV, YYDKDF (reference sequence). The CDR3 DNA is TGTGCCACTACTCTTACTGGGGACAGATACAATGAGCAGTTCTTC. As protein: CATTLTGDRYNEQFF. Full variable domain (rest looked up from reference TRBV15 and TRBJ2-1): DAMVIQNPRYQVTQFGKPVTLSCSQTLNHNVMYWYQQKSSQAPKLLFHYYDKDFNNEADTPDNFQSRRPNTSFCFLDIRSPGLGDTAMYLCATTLTGDRYNEQFFGPGTRLTVL.